Listed here are 17 T cell receptor beta chains from one sample, sequenced in a study of Ad26.COV2.S vaccination and SARS-CoV-2 variants. The treatment here: some 20 received Ad26.COV2.S at low or high dose, single or two shots; about 5 received placebo; per-sample allocation not given. Vaccine and placebo recipients were sampled on day 63 after the first injection. Profiling relied on immunoSEQ multiplex PCR, and the TCRdb table lists in-frame clones only, not all of them. The table includes fewer than 300,000 clones, approximately 89% detected once. This specimen consisted of peripheral blood, obtained in a trial of Ad26.COV2.S vaccine versus placebo. Every receptor here comes from a person between 18 and 60 years old who received the Ad26.COV2.S COVID-19 vaccine or a placebo.

This clone was picked up one time. This sequence joins TRBV5-1 and TRBJ1-3, with D possibly TRBD1 on 5 matching bases. V lost 0 bases and J 0 bases, leaving 10 bases between the germline ends. CDR3 length: 16 amino acids. Looked up from germline, CDR1 is SGHRS and CDR2 is YFSETQ. CDR3 coding DNA: TGCGCCAGCAGCTTGGAGGGGCAGAGCTCTGGAAACACCATATATTTT. It translates to CASSLEGQSSGNTIYF.

The J gene is TRBJ1-2, the V gene TRBV19, with D possibly TRBD1 on 5 matching bases. The V and J ends lost 6 bases and 4 bases respectively, with 21 bases between them. CDR3 size: 16 residues. CDR1 and CDR2 (germline): LNHDA, SQIVND (reference sequence). CDR3 coding DNA: TGTGCCAGTAGGGCTAGAACAGGCGGAGTTGTCTATGGCTACACCTTC. Protein sequence: CASRARTGGVVYGYTF.

This chain connects TRBV28 to TRBJ2-7; 9 nucleotides align to TRBD1. Losses at the gene ends were 7 bases for V and 0 bases for J; bases not matched to a gene: 7. Germline CDR1 MDHEN, CDR2 SYDVKM. The CDR3 length is 15 residues. The CDR3 DNA reads TGTGCCAGCACCCCCGGGACAGGGCCCTCCTACGAGCAGTACTTC. Translation gives CASTPGTGPSYEQYF.

The chain employs TRBV28 and TRBJ2-5; TRBD2 aligns across 9 bases. Germline values: CDR1 MDHEN, CDR2 SYDVKM. Trimming at V came to 2 bases and at J to 5 bases, leaving 9 bases not matched to a gene. The CDR3 is made up of 16 amino acids. The CDR3 DNA reads TGTGCCAGCAGTTTAGGGCCCGCGGGAGGGAGGGAGACCCAGTACTTC. This codes for CASSLGPAGGRETQYF.

The chain joins TRBV19 to TRBJ1-5; D is unclear. Germline CDR1 LNHDA, CDR2 SQIVND (reference sequence). The ends were cut back, 6 bases at V and 8 bases at J, with 20 bases in the middle. This CDR3 has 15 residues. CDR3 sequence: CASRSDGTLGKPQHF. DNA for the CDR3: TGTGCCAGTAGATCGGACGGTACCCTTGGGAAGCCCCAGCATTTT.

A few counts support this clone. The V and J genes are TRBV18 and TRBJ1-3, with D possibly matching TRBD1 (5 bases). The germline gives CDR1 KGHSH, CDR2 LQKENI. The V end was cut by 6 bases, the J end by 0 bases, with 18 bases between. The CDR3 consists of 17 residues. CDR3 nucleotide sequence: TGTGCCAGCTCCTACGCGTCGTCAGGGCTCTCTGGAAACACCATATATTTT. Its translation is CASSYASSGLSGNTIYF.

V is TRBV11-1 and J is TRBJ2-1; 10 nucleotides line up with TRBD2. After removal of 5 bases from V and 5 bases from J, the junction contained 3 bases not matched to a gene. This CDR3 region has 14 residues. Germline assignment: CDR1 SGHAT and CDR2 FQDESV (reference sequence). The CDR3 protein is CASSRTSGNNEQFF. The CDR3, as DNA: TGTGCCAGCAGCCGGACTAGCGGTAACAATGAGCAGTTCTTC.

The chain carries TRBV10-2 and TRBJ2-7; no clear D gene. Trimming stripped 0 bases from V and 2 bases from J, with 8 bases between. Germline values: CDR1 WSHSY, CDR2 SAAADI. This CDR3 region has 14 residues. The CDR3 bases are TGCGCCAGCAGTGAGTCGGTCGGCACCTACGAGCAGTACTTC. Encoded protein: CASSESVGTYEQYF.

The V call is TRBV2, the J call TRBJ1-4, with 8 bases that match TRBD1. With 4 bases clipped from V and 7 bases from J, the junction kept 5 bases outside the gene matches. The CDR3 extends over 14 amino acids. Looked up from germline, CDR1 is SNHLY and CDR2 is FYNNEI. CDR3 in DNA: TGTGCCAGCAGTGCGGACAGGGAGGTTGAAAAACTGTTTTTT. Amino acid sequence: CASSADREVEKLFF.

This chain joins TRBV3-1 (or the pseudogene TRBV3-2) and TRBJ2-1; D gene uncertain. Germline V lookup: CDR1 LGHDT, CDR2 YNNKEL (reference sequence). V was trimmed by 5 bases and J by 0 bases, leaving 11 bases between them. This CDR3 spans 15 amino acids. The CDR3 reads CASSSDPRSYNEQFF. The CDR3, as DNA: TGTGCCAGCAGCTCGGATCCACGCTCCTACAATGAGCAGTTCTTC.

The J gene is TRBJ2-7, the V gene TRBV18, with D possibly TRBD2 on 6 matching bases. Trimming took 8 bases from V and 1 from J, leaving 18 bases between them. CDR1 KGHSH and CDR2 LQKENI come from the germline V gene. This CDR3 is 15 amino acids long. CDR3 sequence: CASTTGTQISYEQYF. Written as DNA, the CDR3 is TGTGCCAGCACAACCGGGACTCAAATTTCCTACGAGCAGTACTTC.

This clone was counted a few times. In DNA, the CDR3 is TGTGCCAGTAAACCGGGACTCCAACAATCCTACAATGAGCAGTTCTTC. As protein: CASKPGLQQSYNEQFF. V usage is TRBV19 and J usage is TRBJ2-1, with D tentatively TRBD2 (6 bases). Germline V gene sequence: CDR1 LNHDA, CDR2 SQIVND (reference sequence). Trimming left V 7 bases short and J 1 base short, with 17 bases between. The CDR3 has 16 residues.

V is TRBV19 and J is TRBJ1-3, with D perhaps matching TRBD1 (5 bases). Trimming stripped 3 bases from V and 3 bases from J, with 15 bases between. This CDR3 region has 16 residues. CDR1 is LNHDA, CDR2 SQIVND, per germline (reference sequence). CDR3 protein: CASSISGEGFGNTIYF. CDR3 sequence (DNA): TGTGCCAGTAGTATTTCGGGAGAGGGGTTTGGAAACACCATATATTTT.

The gene calls are TRBV7-9 and TRBJ1-4; D call uncertain. The CDR3 length is 14 residues. V lost 2 bases and J lost 0, with 4 bases in between. CDR1 is SEHNR, CDR2 FQNEAQ, per germline (reference sequence). This CDR3 is CASSLMATNEKLFF. The CDR3 region has the DNA TGTGCCAGCAGCTTAATGGCAACTAATGAAAAACTGTTTTTT.

The gene calls are TRBV9 and TRBJ1-4, with TRBD1 matching 8 bases. Trimming at V came to 0 bases and at J to 7 bases, leaving 5 bases not matched to a gene. The germline V gene has CDR1 SGDLS and CDR2 YYNGEE. CDR3 length equals 15 residues. CDR3 DNA sequence: TGTGCCAGCAGCGTAGGAACAGGGGGAGGTGAAAAACTGTTTTTT. This sequence encodes CASSVGTGGGEKLFF. The whole variable domain, filled in from reference TRBV9 and TRBJ1-4, reads DSGVTQTPKHLITATGQRVTLRCSPRSGDLSVYWYQQSLDQGLQFLIQYYNGEERAKGNILERFSAQQFPDLHSELNLSSLELGDSALYFCASSVGTGGGEKLFFGSGTQLSVL.

This clone was observed a single time. This sequence joins TRBV15 and TRBJ1-5; D unclear. Germline lookup yields CDR1 LNHNV and CDR2 YYDKDF (reference sequence). The CDR3 runs to 17 residues. V was clipped by 0 bases and J by 0 bases, with 12 bases between them. The CDR3 loop reads CATSRDRTDYSNQPQHF. CDR3 sequence (DNA): TGTGCCACCAGCAGAGATCGAACAGATTATAGCAATCAGCCCCAGCATTTT.

The V call is TRBV7-6, the J call TRBJ2-5; D is undetermined. CDR1 and CDR2 from the germline V gene are SGHVS and FNYEAQ. The V end was cut by 4 bases, the J end by 2 bases, with 14 bases between. There are 15 residues in the CDR3. CDR3 DNA sequence: TGTGCCAGCAGCTCATCCCCGGTACTTCAAGAGACCCAGTACTTC. This sequence encodes CASSSSPVLQETQYF.